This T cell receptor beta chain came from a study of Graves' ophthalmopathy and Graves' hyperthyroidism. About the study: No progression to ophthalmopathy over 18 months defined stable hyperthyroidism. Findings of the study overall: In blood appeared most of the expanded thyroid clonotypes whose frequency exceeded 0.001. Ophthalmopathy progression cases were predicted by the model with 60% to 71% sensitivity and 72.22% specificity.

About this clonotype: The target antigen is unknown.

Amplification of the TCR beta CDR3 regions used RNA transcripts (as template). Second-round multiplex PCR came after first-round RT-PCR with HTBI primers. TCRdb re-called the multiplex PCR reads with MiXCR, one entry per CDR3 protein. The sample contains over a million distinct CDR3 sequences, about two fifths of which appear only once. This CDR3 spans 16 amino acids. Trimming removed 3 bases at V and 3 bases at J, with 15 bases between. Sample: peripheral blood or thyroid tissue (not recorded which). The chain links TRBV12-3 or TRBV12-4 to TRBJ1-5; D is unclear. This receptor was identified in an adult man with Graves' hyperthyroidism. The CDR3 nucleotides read TGTGCCAGCAGTTTTGGGTTCGGCCAGCCCAATCAGCCCCAGCATTTT. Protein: CASSFGFGQPNQPQHF.